This entry lists 19 T cell receptor beta chains sequenced from one sample in a study of T cell responses to AZD1222 COVID-19 vaccine. Profiling relied on immunoSEQ multiplex PCR, and the TCRdb table lists in-frame clones only, not all of them. The table shows some 120,000 clones, with 65% to 85% occurring only once. Sequences were derived from peripheral blood, sampled on day 0 of AZD1222 vaccination. All receptors come from an adult in good health.

This rearrangement joins TRBV5-6 to TRBJ2-7, with TRBD1 matching 9 bases. V lost 4 bases to trimming and J lost 4 bases; unmatched junction nucleotides: 6. Germline V CDR1 and CDR2: SGHDT, YYEEEE. The CDR3 extends over 14 amino acids. The CDR3 region has the DNA TGTGCCAGCAGCACGTGGACAGGGGTTTACGAGCAGTACTTC. Translated: CASSTWTGVYEQYF.

This clone was recorded once. V usage is TRBV4-1 and J usage is TRBJ1-4, with 9 bases lining up with TRBD1. Trimming took 0 bases from V and 8 from J; bases not matched to a gene: 10. There are 17 residues in the CDR3. CDR1 and CDR2 (germline): MGHRA, YSYEKL. In DNA form, the CDR3 reads TGCGCCAGCAGCCAAGATGGTCCGGGACAGGGTAACGAAAAACTGTTTTTT. It is translated as CASSQDGPGQGNEKLFF.

This clone occurred a few times. In DNA, the CDR3 is TGTGCCAGCAGCGTAGCGAGCGATCCTAGTTTTTCGGGCTACACCTTC. Translation gives CASSVASDPSFSGYTF. The chain has TRBV9 and TRBJ1-2, with D hard to call. Germline loops: CDR1 SGDLS, CDR2 YYNGEE. The V gene lost 0 bases and the J gene lost 8 bases, with 20 bases spanning the gap. The length of the CDR3 is 16 residues.

The chain carries TRBV2 and TRBJ1-4, with 7 nucleotides matching TRBD1. The V gene end was trimmed by 3 bases and the J gene end by 7 bases; junction bases not matched to a gene: 8. CDR1 and CDR2 from the germline V gene are SNHLY and FYNNEI. The CDR3 covers 15 residues. CDR3 loop: CASSDLGTVGEKLFF. CDR3 DNA: TGTGCCAGCAGTGATTTGGGGACAGTGGGTGAAAAACTGTTTTTT.

The J gene is TRBJ1-6, the V gene TRBV9, with D possibly TRBD1 on 5 matching bases. Germline V gene data show CDR1 as SGDLS and CDR2 as YYNGEE. The ends were cut back, 3 bases at V and 6 bases at J, with 13 bases in the middle. The CDR3 is made up of 15 amino acids. The CDR3 bases are TGTGCCAGCAGCGGCACCGGGACGGCTAATTCACCCCTCCACTTT. Its translation is CASSGTGTANSPLHF.

The chain is built from TRBV18 and TRBJ2-5, with 9 bases that match TRBD2. The CDR3 has 16 residues. CDR1 is KGHSH, CDR2 LQKENI, per germline. J was trimmed by 5 bases and V by 3 bases; bases with no gene match: 10. Here the CDR3 DNA reads TGTGCCAGCTCACCCAACCTGGGACTAGCAGGCGAGACCCAGTACTTC. Protein sequence: CASSPNLGLAGETQYF.

This chain uses TRBV3-1 (or the pseudogene TRBV3-2) with TRBJ2-7, with 11 bases identical to TRBD2. J lost 0 bases, V lost 0 bases, and 16 bases had no gene match. Per the germline V gene, CDR1 is LGHDT and CDR2 is YNNKEL (reference sequence). The CDR3 has 21 amino acids. This chain's CDR3 is CASSQDRNPGLADHCSYEQYF. The CDR3 DNA is TGTGCCAGCAGCCAAGATCGAAATCCGGGACTAGCGGACCATTGCTCCTACGAGCAGTACTTC.

The CDR3 reads CASSPSSGSYNEQFF. As DNA, the CDR3 is TGTGCCAGCTCACCCTCTAGCGGGAGTTACAATGAGCAGTTCTTC. The chain combines TRBV18 with TRBJ2-1, with TRBD2 matching 10 bases. The CDR3 length is 15 residues. Germline-derived CDR1 and CDR2 are KGHSH and LQKENI. With 3 bases clipped from V and 4 bases from J, the junction kept 3 bases outside the gene matches. Full variable domain (missing parts from reference TRBV18 and TRBJ2-1): NAGVMQNPRHLVRRRGQEARLRCSPMKGHSHVYWYRQLPEEGLKFMVYLQKENIIDESGMPKERFSAEFPKEGPSILRIQQVVRGDSAAYFCASSPSSGSYNEQFFGPGTRLTVL.

V is TRBV6-1 and J is TRBJ1-5; tentative D call: TRBD1 (5 bases). Trimming pared 3 bases from V and 9 bases from J, leaving 18 bases between. Germline values: CDR1 MNHNS, CDR2 SASEGT. The CDR3 spans 15 residues. In nucleotides, the CDR3 is TGTGCCAGCAGTGAGGGCAGGGCGGTAAAGTGGCCCCAGCATTTT. Translation: CASSEGRAVKWPQHF.

A single count supports this clone. DNA for the CDR3: TGCGCCAGCAGCCATCAGAGGTCCTTCGTGGGAAAAAACATTCAGTACTTC. As protein: CASSHQRSFVGKNIQYF. The J gene is TRBJ2-4, the V gene TRBV4-1; no definite D call. Trimming took 3 bases from V and 4 from J, leaving 19 bases between them. Germline CDR1 MGHRA, CDR2 YSYEKL. There are 17 residues in the CDR3.

The chain carries TRBV4-1 and TRBJ1-2; D is unclear. Trimming pared 2 bases from V and 2 bases from J, leaving 15 bases between. The CDR3 contains 16 residues. Germline V lookup: CDR1 MGHRA, CDR2 YSYEKL. CDR3 in DNA: TGCGCCAGCAGCCAATCTCAACGAAACGAGAACTATGGCTACACCTTC. As protein: CASSQSQRNENYGYTF.

The rearrangement links TRBV20-1 to TRBJ1-6, with TRBD1 matching over 8 bases. This CDR3 has 11 amino acids. V trimming: 6 bases; J trimming: 14 bases; junction bases outside the gene matches: 6. CDR1 is DFQATT, CDR2 SNEGSKA, per germline (reference sequence). CDR3 nucleotide sequence: TGCAGTGCACAGGACAGGGTGTCCCTCCACTTT. Translation: CSAQDRVSLHF.

The J gene is TRBJ2-3, the V gene TRBV27, with TRBD2 identical over 8 bases. The CDR3 contains 16 residues. CDR1 is MNHEY and CDR2 is SMNVEV in the germline V gene (reference sequence). V trimming: 8 bases; J trimming: 2 bases; junction bases outside the gene matches: 12. The CDR3 reads CASRRESGSNTDTQYF. In DNA form, the CDR3 reads TGTGCCAGCCGCAGGGAGAGCGGGAGTAACACAGATACGCAGTATTTT.

The chain employs TRBV7-9 and TRBJ2-7; 10 bases are shared with TRBD2. Germline-derived CDR1 and CDR2 are SEHNR and FQNEAQ (reference sequence). The CDR3 runs 14 residues. V gave up 5 bases and J gave up 6 bases; unmatched junction bases: 7. The CDR3 nucleotides are TGTGCCAGCAGCCAGCAGCGGGAGGGACGCGAGCAGTACTTC. As protein: CASSQQREGREQYF. Filled out from reference TRBV7-9 and TRBJ2-7, the complete variable domain reads DTGVSQNPRHKITKRGQNVTFRCDPISEHNRLYWYRQTLGQGPEFLTYFQNEAQLEKSRLLSDRFSAERPKGSFSTLEIQRTEQGDSAMYLCASSQQREGREQYFGPGTRLTVT.

V and J are TRBV27 and TRBJ1-1, with D unclear. From germline, CDR1 is MNHEY and CDR2 SMNVEV (reference sequence). The CDR3 length is 13 residues. V gave up 6 bases and J gave up 1 base, with 9 bases separating them. DNA for the CDR3: TGTGCCAGCAGCAGTAGGTCGAACACTGAAGCTTTCTTT. Translated, it gives CASSSRSNTEAFF.

The chain links TRBV6-5 to TRBJ1-3; D not resolved. Trimming removed 6 bases from V and 0 bases from J, with 12 bases in between. The CDR3 contains 15 residues. Germline V gene sequence: CDR1 MNHEY, CDR2 SVGAGI. CDR3 bases: TGTGCCAGCAGCTCCGGACCGCTCTCTGGAAACACCATATATTTT. Its protein product is CASSSGPLSGNTIYF.

The chain employs TRBV28 and TRBJ2-3, with D uncertain. The CDR3 runs to 12 residues. Germline-derived CDR1 and CDR2 are MDHEN and SYDVKM. V was shortened by 3 bases and J by 8 bases, with 9 bases between the two germline ends. The DNA of the CDR3 is TGTGCCAGCAGTTTGCTGAGGAGTACGCAGTATTTT. It codes for CASSLLRSTQYF.

V is TRBV11-2 and J is TRBJ2-7; possible D gene TRBD1, 5 bases. V lost 5 bases and J 1 base, leaving 24 bases between the germline ends. This CDR3 is built from 18 residues. Germline CDR1 SGHAT, CDR2 FQNNGV. DNA for the CDR3: TGTGCCAGCAGCCCAGGACAACCGACGATCCAAGGATCCTACGAGCAGTACTTC. Its translation is CASSPGQPTIQGSYEQYF.

The chain carries TRBV3-1 (or the pseudogene TRBV3-2) and TRBJ2-3; D remains unclear. Trimming took off 1 base at V and 7 bases at J, with 6 bases between the two ends. This CDR3 is built from 12 residues. The V gene's germline CDR1 is LGHDT and CDR2 YNNKEL (reference sequence). Here the CDR3 reads CASSQGLNTQYF. In nucleotides, the CDR3 is TGTGCCAGCAGCCAAGGTCTGAATACGCAGTATTTT.